Following are 30 T cell receptor beta chains from one sample sequenced in a study of T cells in Graves' hyperthyroidism and ophthalmopathy. RNA transcripts gave rise to amplified TCR beta CDR3 regions. The HTBI primer set drove a first-round RT-PCR of the TCR CDR3. TCRdb reprocessed the multiplex PCR reads via MiXCR and lists one record per CDR3 protein. The sample holds a few hundred thousand distinct CDR3 sequences, around a sixth seen once. The sample was blood. The origin of the receptors is a woman aged 25 to 45 with Graves' hyperthyroidism.

In the case of this clonotype: It may be a read error: a sequence one base away is much more abundant. This chain connects TRBV7-3 to TRBJ2-1; D is ambiguous. The CDR3 length is 15 residues. Trimming shortened V by 4 bases and J by 6 bases, and 16 bases separated the two germline ends. Germline values: CDR1 SGHTA, CDR2 FQGTGA. The CDR3 loop reads CASSSVPSRSNEQFF. The CDR3 DNA is TGTGCCAGCAGCTCAGTCCCTAGTAGGAGCAATGAGCAGTTCTTC.

This clonotype occurred many times. This chain links TRBV28 with TRBJ1-1, with a weak D call TRBD1 (6 bases). Trimming took 2 bases from V and 0 from J, leaving 19 bases between them. Germline lookup yields CDR1 MDHEN and CDR2 SYDVKM. CDR3 length: 18 residues. The CDR3 bases are TGTGCCAGCAGTTTAACCCCCACGTGGGGGCTCATGAACACTGAAGCTTTCTTT. Encoded protein: CASSLTPTWGLMNTEAFF.

This rearrangement joins TRBV19 to TRBJ2-2; no definite D call. The germline gives CDR1 LNHDA, CDR2 SQIVND (reference sequence). The CDR3 has 14 residues. V lost 1 base and J lost 3, with 6 bases in between. DNA of the CDR3: TGTGCCAGTAGTATAGGCGGTTACACCGGGGAGCTGTTTTTT. Amino acid sequence: CASSIGGYTGELFF.

This clonotype has a single count. A much larger clone differs from this one at a single base, so this may be a read error. Here the CDR3 omits its conserved ending phenylalanine or tryptophan, so a read error is the likely source. The chain couples TRBV11-2 to TRBJ1-1, with a weak D call TRBD1 (6 bases). The germline V gene encodes CDR1 SGHAT and CDR2 FQNNGV. The V end was cut by 2 bases, the J end by 5 bases, with 9 bases between. The CDR3 has 13 amino acids. The CDR3 sequence is CASSLQQGTEAFL. CDR3 nucleotide sequence: TGTGCCAGCAGCTTACAACAGGGAACTGAAGCTTTCTTA.

The chain is built from TRBV19 and TRBJ1-5; no clear D gene. The CDR3 is 14 residues long. Germline V CDR1 and CDR2: LNHDA, SQIVND (reference sequence). Between the trimmed V and J ends, which lost 0 bases and 4 bases, there was a span of 7 bases. This CDR3 reads CASSIDITNQPQHF. In DNA form, the CDR3 reads TGTGCCAGTAGTATAGACATTACGAATCAGCCCCAGCATTTT.

In this sample, this clonotype turned up many times. V and J are TRBV5-1 and TRBJ1-3, with a weak D call TRBD1 (6 bases). Trimming left V 0 bases short and J 0 bases short, with 7 bases between. The CDR3 extends over 15 amino acids. CDR1 is SGHRS, CDR2 YFSETQ, per germline. CDR3 sequence: CASSLDRVSGNTIYF. In DNA, the CDR3 is TGCGCCAGCAGCTTGGACAGGGTCTCTGGAAACACCATATATTTT.

CDR3 coding DNA: TGTGCCAGCCGAACCCCGGGACTAGCTGAGAATACGCAGTATTTT. It codes for CASRTPGLAENTQYF. V usage is TRBV5-4 and J usage is TRBJ2-3; the match to TRBD2 covers 9 bases. V was pared by 7 bases and J by 7 bases, with 13 bases of the junction left unmatched. The germline V gene encodes CDR1 SGHNT and CDR2 YYREEE (reference sequence). CDR3 length equals 15 residues.

The genes are TRBV7-2 and TRBJ2-7; TRBD1 aligns across 7 bases. Germline values: CDR1 SGHTA, CDR2 FQGNSA. Trimming at V came to 4 bases and at J to 6 bases, leaving 9 bases not matched to a gene. This CDR3 is built from 14 residues. CDR3 bases: TGTGCCAGCAGCTCTCAAGGGGGCGCGGTCGAGCAGTACTTC. Its translation is CASSSQGGAVEQYF.

About this clonotype itself: A much larger clonotype is one base distant, so this may be a read error. The chain has TRBV20-1 and TRBJ2-7, with unresolved D. Germline CDR1 reads DFQATT; CDR2 reads SNEGSKA (reference sequence). The CDR3 totals 13 residues. The CDR3 loop reads CGAKGQRSYEQYF. The CDR3, as DNA: TGCGGTGCTAAAGGGCAGAGATCCTACGAGCAGTACTTC.

This clonotype was counted many times. The chain employs TRBV27 and TRBJ2-1, with TRBD2 matching over 15 bases. The CDR3 runs to 16 residues. The V segment lost 7 bases and the J segment 9 bases; nucleotides outside the gene matches: 10. Germline assignment: CDR1 MNHEY and CDR2 SMNVEV (reference sequence). CDR3 sequence: CASKASGTSGRSEQFF. CDR3 in DNA: TGTGCCAGCAAAGCATCCGGGACTAGCGGGAGGAGTGAGCAGTTCTTC.

The chain combines TRBV4-2 with TRBJ2-7; D uncertain. The CDR3 runs 13 residues. Trimming removed 1 base at V and 3 bases at J, with 7 bases between. Germline lookup yields CDR1 LGHNA and CDR2 YNFKEQ. The CDR3 sequence is CASSQGRFYEQYF. The DNA of the CDR3 is TGTGCCAGCAGCCAAGGTCGGTTCTACGAGCAGTACTTC.

This clonotype was seen many times. The J gene is TRBJ2-1, the V gene TRBV7-9; D not certain. V lost 3 bases and J 9 bases, leaving 15 bases between the germline ends. The CDR3 is 14 amino acids. Germline CDR1 reads SEHNR; CDR2 reads FQNEAQ (reference sequence). CDR3 loop: CASSFNQAGGEQFF. For the CDR3, the DNA is TGTGCCAGCAGCTTTAACCAAGCCGGTGGTGAGCAGTTCTTC.

This clonotype was found many times. This chain joins TRBV20-1 and TRBJ1-1, with TRBD1 identical over 8 bases. The junction had 9 bases not matched to a gene; V was cut back by 4 bases and J by 5 bases. CDR3 length equals 14 residues. CDR1 and CDR2 from the germline V gene are DFQATT and SNEGSKA (reference sequence). CDR3 region: CSAIAGGGRTEAFF. DNA of the CDR3: TGCAGTGCTATTGCAGGGGGCGGTCGGACTGAAGCTTTCTTT.

This clonotype was detected ten times or more. The V and J genes are TRBV28 and TRBJ2-7, with D unresolved. V was clipped by 2 bases and J by 5 bases, with 4 bases between them. Germline-derived CDR1 and CDR2 are MDHEN and SYDVKM. This CDR3 contains 11 residues. DNA of the CDR3: TGTGCCAGCAGTTTAACCCACGAGCAGTACTTC. Protein product: CASSLTHEQYF.

This chain joins TRBV18 and TRBJ1-2, with 11 bases aligning to TRBD1. This CDR3 contains 14 residues. Germline values: CDR1 KGHSH, CDR2 LQKENI. V was clipped by 5 bases and J by 6 bases; unmatched bases: 5. The CDR3 reads CASSSDRGLDGYTF. Here the CDR3 DNA reads TGTGCCAGCTCATCGGACAGGGGGCTCGATGGCTACACCTTC.

This clonotype was recorded at least ten times. The gene calls are TRBV28 and TRBJ2-3, with 16 positions matching TRBD2. The ends lost 5 bases at V and 2 bases at J; junction bases unmatched: 10. Germline V gene sequence: CDR1 MDHEN, CDR2 SYDVKM. The CDR3 consists of 19 residues. DNA for the CDR3: TGTGCCAGCAGTCCCTGGGGGACTAGCGGGAGGGCCTTCACAGATACGCAGTATTTT. Protein: CASSPWGTSGRAFTDTQYF.

This clonotype was seen many times. The V and J genes are TRBV30 and TRBJ2-1, with TRBD2 matching 10 bases. Germline V CDR1 and CDR2: GTSNPN, SVGIG (reference sequence). The CDR3 sequence is 17 residues long. The V and J ends lost 8 bases and 1 base, in that order; junction bases with no gene match: 14. In DNA form, the CDR3 reads TGTGCCGGATCGCGGCTAGCGGGGGTGGGGTCCTACAATGAGCAGTTCTTC. Its translation: CAGSRLAGVGSYNEQFF.

The chain recombines TRBV7-2 with TRBJ1-6, with TRBD1 identical over 9 bases. V lost 5 bases to trimming and J lost 9 bases; unmatched junction nucleotides: 8. This CDR3 contains 15 residues. Germline V lookup: CDR1 SGHTA, CDR2 FQGNSA. CDR3 sequence reads: CASSPQGAGGSPLHF. The CDR3 coding sequence is TGTGCCAGCAGCCCACAGGGGGCGGGCGGTTCACCCCTCCACTTT.

At least ten counts were recorded for this clonotype. This chain joins TRBV13 and TRBJ2-3; tentatively, D is TRBD2 (5 bases). The CDR3 extends over 17 amino acids. Trimming removed 7 bases at V and 3 bases at J, with 23 bases between. The germline gives CDR1 PRHDT, CDR2 FYEKMQ (reference sequence). The CDR3 spells CASTPASNGESTDTQYF. The DNA for the CDR3 is TGTGCCAGCACCCCAGCATCAAACGGGGAGAGTACAGATACGCAGTATTTT.

This clonotype has at least ten counts. This rearrangement joins TRBV20-1 to TRBJ2-1; unclear D gene. This CDR3 spans 13 amino acids. V gave up 1 base and J gave up 6 bases, with 10 bases separating them. CDR1 and CDR2 (germline): DFQATT, SNEGSKA (reference sequence). CDR3 in DNA: TGCAGTGCTAGAGGAAATCCGGTCAATGAGCAGTTCTTC. Translated: CSARGNPVNEQFF.

This clonotype appeared a few times. The chain uses TRBV4-1 and TRBJ2-5; D is possibly TRBD1 (7 bases). The CDR3 spans 15 residues. The V gene lost 5 bases and the J gene lost 5 bases, with 18 bases spanning the gap. The germline V gene encodes CDR1 MGHRA and CDR2 YSYEKL. The CDR3 nucleotides are TGCGCCAGCAGCTACCGCAAGACAGGGAGGGAGACCCAGTACTTC. Translation gives CASSYRKTGRETQYF.

This clonotype was picked up many times. The rearrangement joins TRBV7-2 to TRBJ2-3, with TRBD1 identical over 9 bases. Per germline, CDR1 SGHTA and CDR2 FQGNSA. After removal of 2 bases from V and 5 bases from J, the junction contained 11 bases not matched to a gene. The CDR3 totals 17 residues. The CDR3 is CASSLSAGQGSRDTQYF. The CDR3 coding sequence is TGTGCCAGCAGCTTAAGTGCGGGACAGGGCTCTCGAGATACGCAGTATTTT.

The count of this clonotype is one. This rearrangement joins TRBV6-1 to TRBJ2-4; D remains ambiguous. CDR1 MNHNS and CDR2 SASEGT come from the germline V gene. The CDR3 spans 11 residues. Trimming took off 8 bases at V and 15 bases at J, with 17 bases between the two ends. CDR3 coding DNA: TGTGCCAGCGTGAAGGGCCTCATGAGGTACTTC. This translates into CASVKGLMRYF.

V and J are TRBV6-2 or TRBV6-3 and TRBJ2-2; D is undetermined. V gave up 7 bases and J gave up 0 bases, with 9 bases separating them. CDR3 length equals 14 residues. Per germline, CDR1 MNHEY and CDR2 SVGEGT. The CDR3 spells CASTDDSNTGELFF. The CDR3 nucleotides read TGTGCCAGCACCGACGATTCGAACACCGGGGAGCTGTTTTTT.

This clonotype was seen many times. This chain connects TRBV11-3 to TRBJ2-3; TRBD2 aligns across 12 bases. CDR1 is SGHNT, CDR2 YENEEA, per germline. The CDR3 covers 16 residues. With V trimmed by 5 bases and J by 4 bases, 7 bases remained unmatched. The CDR3 region is CASSPHLAGGADTQYF. Here the CDR3 DNA reads TGTGCCAGCAGCCCGCACCTAGCGGGAGGGGCAGATACGCAGTATTTT.

With regard to this clonotype: This may stem from a read error, because a much larger clone lies one nucleotide away. The chain employs TRBV6-1 and TRBJ2-3; D tentatively fits TRBD1 or TRBD2 (5 bases each). Trimming shortened V by 6 bases and J by 3 bases, and 16 bases separated the two germline ends. Germline CDR1 reads MNHNS; CDR2 reads SASEGT. The CDR3 is made up of 15 amino acids. CDR3 sequence reads: CASRGPGRGTDTQYF. The DNA of the CDR3 is TGTGCCAGCAGGGGCCCGGGACGGGGAACAGATACGCAGTATTTT.

V gene TRBV4-1 combines with J gene TRBJ2-5; D perhaps matches TRBD2 (5 bases). The CDR3 spans 13 residues. The germline V and J ends were trimmed by 0 bases and 12 bases, with 14 bases remaining between them. From germline, CDR1 is MGHRA and CDR2 YSYEKL. The CDR3 coding sequence is TGCGCCAGCAGCCAAGATCCCTACCTCGGGGAGTACTTC. This gives the protein CASSQDPYLGEYF.

In its sample, this clonotype was seen many times. The rearrangement uses TRBV12-3 or TRBV12-4 and TRBJ2-5; 11 positions agree with TRBD2. This CDR3 is built from 17 residues. The trim removed 4 bases at V and 5 bases at J, leaving 12 bases unmatched. The CDR3 nucleotides are TGTGCCAGCAGTTCCCCCCTAGCGGGAGGAAGGTGGGAGACCCAGTACTTC. Amino acid sequence: CASSSPLAGGRWETQYF.

The CDR3 reads CASSQNRGSYEQYF. Here the CDR3 DNA reads TGTGCCAGTAGTCAGAACAGGGGGTCCTACGAGCAGTACTTC. This chain uses TRBV19 with TRBJ2-7, with TRBD1 identical over 8 bases. The germline gives CDR1 LNHDA, CDR2 SQIVND (reference sequence). V lost 5 bases to trimming and J lost 1 base; unmatched junction nucleotides: 4. This CDR3 comprises 14 residues.

This clonotype occurred many times. This chain links TRBV7-2 with TRBJ2-3, with D unresolved. The CDR3 runs 13 residues. V dropped 3 bases and J dropped 2 bases, with 6 bases sitting between them. Germline CDR1 and CDR2: SGHTA and FQGNSA. CDR3 region: CASSLQYTDTQYF. The CDR3 DNA reads as TGTGCCAGCAGCTTGCAGTACACAGATACGCAGTATTTT. The full variable domain, its missing parts supplied by reference TRBV7-2 and TRBJ2-3, is GAGVSQSPSNKVTEKGKDVELRCDPISGHTALYWYRQSLGQGLEFLIYFQGNSAPDKSGLPSDRFSAERTGGSVSTLTIQRTQQEDSAVYLCASSLQYTDTQYFGPGTRLTVL.